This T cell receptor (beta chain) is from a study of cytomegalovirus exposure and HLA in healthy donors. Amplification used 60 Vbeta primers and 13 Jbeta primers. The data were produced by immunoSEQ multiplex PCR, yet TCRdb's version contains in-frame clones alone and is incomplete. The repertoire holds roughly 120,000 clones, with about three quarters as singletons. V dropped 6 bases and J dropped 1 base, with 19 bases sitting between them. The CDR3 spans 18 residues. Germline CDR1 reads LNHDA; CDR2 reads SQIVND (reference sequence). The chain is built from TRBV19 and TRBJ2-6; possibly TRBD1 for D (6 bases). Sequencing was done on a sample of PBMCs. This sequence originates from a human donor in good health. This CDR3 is CASSDTDSGHSGANVLTF. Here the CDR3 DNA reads TGTGCCAGTAGCGATACGGACAGCGGCCATTCTGGGGCCAACGTCCTGACTTTC.